These T cell receptor beta chains were read from a single sample in a study of blood T cell repertoires in COVID-19. The repertoire was sequenced with immunoSEQ multiplex PCR; TCRdb's copy has only in-frame clones and lacks some. The table lists approximately 210,000 clones, 80% to 85% of them singletons. The sequenced sample consisted of PBMCs or T cells enriched from blood (not recorded which). These TCRs come from a woman aged 45-60 years with acute COVID-19. Both conserved end residues are part of each CDR3.

v_call: TRBV7-9; j_call: TRBJ1-2; cdr3_aa: CATDPGSRDRGYTF
v_call: TRBV7-2; j_call: TRBJ2-2; cdr3_aa: CASSQQRQEKLFF
v_call: TRBV2; j_call: TRBJ1-2; cdr3_aa: CASSRRDGYTF
v_call: TRBV10-3; j_call: TRBJ2-5; cdr3_aa: CAISTTGGAETQYF
v_call: TRBV7-3; j_call: TRBJ2-2; cdr3_aa: CASSGGFDTGELFF
v_call: TRBV7-9; j_call: TRBJ1-5; cdr3_aa: CASSPSIDNQPQHF
v_call: TRBV6-2/TRBV6-3; j_call: TRBJ1-5; cdr3_aa: CASSYVGLGNQPQHF
v_call: TRBV11-2; j_call: TRBJ2-5; cdr3_aa: CASSERLAAGETQYF
v_call: TRBV2; j_call: TRBJ2-1; cdr3_aa: CASRERTGHEQFF
v_call: TRBV29-1; j_call: TRBJ2-3; cdr3_aa: CSVQGATDTQYF
v_call: TRBV7-6; j_call: TRBJ2-2; cdr3_aa: CASSLSPGGSTGELFF
v_call: TRBV19; j_call: TRBJ2-3; cdr3_aa: CASSMEGFSTDTQYF
v_call: TRBV19; j_call: TRBJ1-2; cdr3_aa: CASTLGQGAYGYTF
v_call: TRBV13; j_call: TRBJ2-7; cdr3_aa: CASSLRQTSYEQYF
v_call: TRBV11-2; j_call: TRBJ2-7; cdr3_aa: CASSLNLRYEQYF
v_call: TRBV20-1; j_call: TRBJ1-3; cdr3_aa: CSASDTAEGNTIYF
v_call: TRBV5-1; j_call: TRBJ2-7; cdr3_aa: CASSFRTSGAYEQYF
v_call: TRBV28; j_call: TRBJ2-3; cdr3_aa: CASSLSPAKGLAGRGVSTDTQYF
v_call: TRBV24-1; j_call: TRBJ1-1; cdr3_aa: CATSRGENTEAFF
v_call: TRBV5-1; j_call: TRBJ2-5; cdr3_aa: CASSLDSWETQYF
v_call: TRBV19; j_call: TRBJ1-5; cdr3_aa: CASSDINQPQHF
v_call: TRBV7-9; j_call: TRBJ2-6; cdr3_aa: CASTRRGLGANVLTF
v_call: TRBV12-3/TRBV12-4; j_call: TRBJ1-2; cdr3_aa: CASSLGQSYGYTF
v_call: TRBV10-3; j_call: TRBJ2-7; cdr3_aa: CAISNREMPAEQYF
v_call: TRBV5-1; j_call: TRBJ2-3; cdr3_aa: CASSRGLAGDTQYF
v_call: TRBV7-3; j_call: TRBJ2-5; cdr3_aa: CASSASWAETQYF
v_call: TRBV13; j_call: TRBJ1-4; cdr3_aa: CASSSLVDSANEKLFF
v_call: TRBV11-1; j_call: TRBJ2-3; cdr3_aa: CASSRSGWGTDTQYF
v_call: TRBV28; j_call: TRBJ2-5; cdr3_aa: CASSLAGLETQYF